The source of this T cell receptor (beta chain) is a study of patients and donors after allogeneic stem cell transplantation. TCRdb called the RT-PCR reads again in MiXCR, with one record for every CDR3 protein. The sample holds tens of thousands of distinct CDR3 sequences, under 35% seen once. A few counts support this clonotype. The CDR3 sequence is 15 residues long. V trimming: 0 bases; J trimming: 8 bases; junction bases outside the gene matches: 4. The V gene's germline CDR1 is SGHRS and CDR2 YFSETQ. The rearrangement uses TRBV5-1 and TRBJ2-1; 11 bases line up with TRBD1. This clonotype was sampled from a human donor who was either an allogeneic HSCT recipient or a stem cell or donor lymphocyte infusion donor (not recorded which). It is not recorded whose cells these are; they may come from a transplant donor. The sequenced material came from blood, either unsorted or a sorted T cell fraction (not recorded which). Here the CDR3 DNA reads TGCGCCAGCAGCTTGGGAGGGACAGGGGGTGATGAGCAGTTCTTC. It codes for CASSLGGTGGDEQFF.